The following is a T cell receptor (beta chain) sequence with its context. Its specificity is not known. This sample is drawn from a study of monozygotic twins with inflammatory bowel disease. Template switching appended UMIs that held a 6-nucleotide sample barcode. TCRdb reworked the 5' RACE reads into one entry per CDR3 protein, no DNA. This listing includes more than 350,000 distinct CDR3 sequences. Unsorted whole blood yielded the total RNA, with T cells left unselected. Study observations and caveats: Fewer shared clonotypes with others were found in IBD patients than in healthy twins, especially with disease activity.

The germline V gene encodes CDR1 SGHNT and CDR2 YYREEE (reference sequence). The CDR3 sequence is 15 residues long. The sequence was collected from a human donor with ulcerative colitis or Crohn's disease, or a healthy co-twin of an affected twin (not recorded which). Source material: blood. The chain recombines TRBV5-4 with TRBJ2-1; TCRdb's D call of TRBD1 is untestable without DNA. The CDR3 sequence: CASSLRTGRGNEQFF.